The rows below give T cell receptor beta chains drawn from one sample of a study of T cells in Graves' hyperthyroidism and ophthalmopathy. TCRdb reanalysed the multiplex PCR reads using MiXCR and keeps one entry per CDR3 protein. The top ten clones hold about 7.9% of a sample with approximately 590,000 distinct CDR3 sequences, around 46% of them seen once. The sample was peripheral blood or thyroid tissue (not recorded which). Every receptor here comes from a woman between 18 and 29 years old with Graves' hyperthyroidism. CDR3s include the opening cysteine and the closing phenylalanine or tryptophan. Fields, in order: V gene, D gene, clone size, J gene, CDR3 DNA, CDR3 protein. The D gene is left open where the match is weak. Clone size is given for some rows only: seen once, a few or many times, or a class if the clone is expanded.

v_gene: TRBV20-1; d_gene: TRBD1; abundance: few; j_gene: TRBJ2-7; CDR3nt: TGCAGTGCTAGTAGTGGACAGGGAGAATCCTACGAGCAGTACTTC; CDR3aa: CSASSGQGESYEQYF
v_gene: TRBV14; d_gene: NA; abundance: many; j_gene: TRBJ1-1; CDR3nt: TGTGCCAGCAGCGTCGGAGGACCTGAAGCTTTCTTT; CDR3aa: CASSVGGPEAFF
v_gene: TRBV2; d_gene: NA; abundance: NA; j_gene: TRBJ1-2; CDR3nt: TGTGCCAGCAGTGAAGATCTAGCCCCCGGCGTGGTTAACTATGGCTACACCTTC; CDR3aa: CASSEDLAPGVVNYGYTF
v_gene: TRBV15; d_gene: NA; abundance: NA; j_gene: TRBJ1-1; CDR3nt: TGTGCCACCAGCAGAGATCTAGCGGACAATGAAGCTTTCTTT; CDR3aa: CATSRDLADNEAFF
v_gene: TRBV25-1; d_gene: NA; abundance: many; j_gene: TRBJ1-1; CDR3nt: TGTGCCAGCAGCTGGACGAACACTGAAGCTTTCTTT; CDR3aa: CASSWTNTEAFF
v_gene: TRBV25-1; d_gene: NA; abundance: few; j_gene: TRBJ2-7; CDR3nt: TGTGCCAGCAGTGAATTAGACAGTACCTACGAGCAGTACTTC; CDR3aa: CASSELDSTYEQYF
v_gene: TRBV25-1; d_gene: NA; abundance: NA; j_gene: TRBJ1-2; CDR3nt: TGTGCCAGCAGCGAGCCCCTTGAGGGATCGGACTATGGCTACACCTTC; CDR3aa: CASSEPLEGSDYGYTF
v_gene: TRBV19; d_gene: NA; abundance: NA; j_gene: TRBJ2-5; CDR3nt: TGTGCCAGTGTCGGGACATCTCAGGAGACCCAGTACTTC; CDR3aa: CASVGTSQETQYF
v_gene: TRBV7-6; d_gene: NA; abundance: NA; j_gene: TRBJ1-6; CDR3nt: TGTGCCAGCAGACCGCAAGGGGTGAATTCACCCCTCCACTTT; CDR3aa: CASRPQGVNSPLHF
v_gene: TRBV7-2; d_gene: TRBD1; abundance: NA; j_gene: TRBJ1-1; CDR3nt: TGTGCCAGCAGCCGGCAGGGGGTCACTGAAGCTTTCTTT; CDR3aa: CASSRQGVTEAFF
v_gene: TRBV2; d_gene: NA; abundance: many; j_gene: TRBJ1-2; CDR3nt: TGTGCCAGCAGTGAGCTTAACTATGGCTACACCTTC; CDR3aa: CASSELNYGYTF
v_gene: TRBV2; d_gene: NA; abundance: many; j_gene: TRBJ2-5; CDR3nt: TGTGCCAGCAGTCCCCAGGCGACACGGGGAGAGACCCAGTACTTC; CDR3aa: CASSPQATRGETQYF
v_gene: TRBV9; d_gene: NA; abundance: many; j_gene: TRBJ2-6; CDR3nt: TGTGCCAGCAGCGTAGTTCTGAAAGGGGCCAACGTCCTGACTTTC; CDR3aa: CASSVVLKGANVLTF
v_gene: TRBV7-3; d_gene: NA; abundance: NA; j_gene: TRBJ1-1; CDR3nt: TGTGCCAGCAAGAATGGGCCAAACACTGAAGCTTTCTTT; CDR3aa: CASKNGPNTEAFF
v_gene: TRBV10-3; d_gene: NA; abundance: NA; j_gene: TRBJ1-5; CDR3nt: TGTGCCAGCAGTGAAGTCAGCAATCAGCCCCAGCATTTT; CDR3aa: CASSEVSNQPQHF
v_gene: TRBV7-2; d_gene: NA; abundance: NA; j_gene: TRBJ2-7; CDR3nt: TGTGCCAGTAGAAGCGGGTATTACTCCTACGAGCAGTACTTC; CDR3aa: CASRSGYYSYEQYF
v_gene: TRBV2; d_gene: TRBD2; abundance: few; j_gene: TRBJ2-5; CDR3nt: TGTGCCAGCAGTCAGCGACTAGCGGGAGGAGAGACCCAGTACTTC; CDR3aa: CASSQRLAGGETQYF
v_gene: TRBV20-1; d_gene: NA; abundance: NA; j_gene: TRBJ2-2; CDR3nt: TGCAGTGCTAGGGCGGACACCGGGGAGCTGTTTTTT; CDR3aa: CSARADTGELFF
v_gene: TRBV7-6; d_gene: NA; abundance: many; j_gene: TRBJ1-4; CDR3nt: TGTGCCAGCAGCTTAAGGCGGGGGGAAAAACTGTTTTTT; CDR3aa: CASSLRRGEKLFF
v_gene: TRBV20-1; d_gene: NA; abundance: NA; j_gene: TRBJ1-5; CDR3nt: TGCAGTGCTAGAGATCGTGGGTGGGATCAGCCCCAGCATTTT; CDR3aa: CSARDRGWDQPQHF
v_gene: TRBV7-2; d_gene: NA; abundance: NA; j_gene: TRBJ2-7; CDR3nt: TGTGCCAACAGCTTAGACTACGGCCCCAGCGAGCAGTACTTC; CDR3aa: CANSLDYGPSEQYF
v_gene: TRBV20-1; d_gene: NA; abundance: few; j_gene: TRBJ2-7; CDR3nt: TGCAGTGCTAGGACTCTGCGGGGACACTACGAGCAGTACTTC; CDR3aa: CSARTLRGHYEQYF
v_gene: TRBV2; d_gene: TRBD1; abundance: NA; j_gene: TRBJ1-6; CDR3nt: TGTGCCAGCACAGGACGCACAGGGGGCTCACCCCTCCACTTT; CDR3aa: CASTGRTGGSPLHF
v_gene: TRBV20-1; d_gene: TRBD1; abundance: few; j_gene: TRBJ1-2; CDR3nt: TGCAGTGCTAACTACAGGGGGGACTATGGCTACACCTTC; CDR3aa: CSANYRGDYGYTF
v_gene: TRBV7-4; d_gene: NA; abundance: NA; j_gene: TRBJ1-1; CDR3nt: TGTGCCAGCAGCATGAATAGAGTGGCGCATGAAACTGAAGCTTTCTTT; CDR3aa: CASSMNRVAHETEAFF
v_gene: TRBV7-8; d_gene: NA; abundance: many; j_gene: TRBJ1-2; CDR3nt: TGTGCCAGCAGCCCCGTAGCAGCCAGGGAGAGTTGTGGCTACACCTTC; CDR3aa: CASSPVAARESCGYTF
v_gene: TRBV29-1; d_gene: TRBD1; abundance: few; j_gene: TRBJ1-1; CDR3nt: TGCAGCGTAGAGGGGGCCACTGAAGCTTTCTTT; CDR3aa: CSVEGATEAFF
v_gene: TRBV10-3; d_gene: TRBD2; abundance: many; j_gene: TRBJ2-7; CDR3nt: TGTGCCATCAGTGACGGTCTAGCGGGAGGGGGTTACTTC; CDR3aa: CAISDGLAGGGYF
v_gene: TRBV19; d_gene: TRBD1; abundance: NA; j_gene: TRBJ1-2; CDR3nt: TGTGCCAGTAGTGGGGACAGCTTCTATGGCTACACCTTC; CDR3aa: CASSGDSFYGYTF
v_gene: TRBV20-1; d_gene: NA; abundance: NA; j_gene: TRBJ2-5; CDR3nt: TGCAGTGCTAGCGGGAGTTGGGTGGGTAAAGAGACCCAGTACTTC; CDR3aa: CSASGSWVGKETQYF
v_gene: TRBV24-1; d_gene: NA; abundance: NA; j_gene: TRBJ1-5; CDR3nt: TGTGCCACCAGTGGGGAGATCGGCAATCAGCCCCAGCATTTT; CDR3aa: CATSGEIGNQPQHF
v_gene: TRBV10-2; d_gene: NA; abundance: NA; j_gene: TRBJ1-6; CDR3nt: TGCGCCAGCAAGAGTTCATCCCTCCACTTT; CDR3aa: CASKSSSLHF
v_gene: TRBV11-1; d_gene: NA; abundance: NA; j_gene: TRBJ1-2; CDR3nt: TGTGCCAGCAGCCCCCAGGTCGACGGCTACACCTTC; CDR3aa: CASSPQVDGYTF
v_gene: TRBV7-2; d_gene: NA; abundance: NA; j_gene: TRBJ2-7; CDR3nt: TGTGCCAGCAGCTGGAGGCCCCAAGACGAGCAGTACTTC; CDR3aa: CASSWRPQDEQYF
v_gene: TRBV5-1; d_gene: NA; abundance: NA; j_gene: TRBJ1-1; CDR3nt: TGCGCCAGCAGCTCTGGGGCGGGGGGAGACACTGAAGCTTTCTTT; CDR3aa: CASSSGAGGDTEAFF
v_gene: TRBV24-1; d_gene: TRBD1; abundance: NA; j_gene: TRBJ2-3; CDR3nt: TGTGCCACCAGTGATCTCAGGGGGCGTCCAGATACGCAGTATTTT; CDR3aa: CATSDLRGRPDTQYF
v_gene: TRBV10-3; d_gene: TRBD1; abundance: NA; j_gene: TRBJ1-5; CDR3nt: TGTGCCATCGGGGGACAGGGAGGCAATCAGCCCCAGCATTTT; CDR3aa: CAIGGQGGNQPQHF
v_gene: TRBV7-4; d_gene: NA; abundance: NA; j_gene: TRBJ1-5; CDR3nt: TGTGCCAGCAGTACAACCCCGGGTGTGAGCAATCAGCCCCAGCATTTT; CDR3aa: CASSTTPGVSNQPQHF
v_gene: TRBV7-3; d_gene: NA; abundance: many; j_gene: TRBJ2-5; CDR3nt: TGTGCCAGCAGCCCCTCGGGCGGGCGGTACCAAGAGACCCAGTACTTC; CDR3aa: CASSPSGGRYQETQYF
v_gene: TRBV7-9; d_gene: NA; abundance: few; j_gene: TRBJ2-7; CDR3nt: TGTGCCAGCAGCTTAGTCGTCAGGTACGAGCAGTACTTC; CDR3aa: CASSLVVRYEQYF
v_gene: TRBV5-1; d_gene: TRBD1; abundance: NA; j_gene: TRBJ2-7; CDR3nt: TGCGCCAGCAGCTCGGGACAGACCGTGTCCTACGAGCAGTACTTC; CDR3aa: CASSSGQTVSYEQYF
v_gene: TRBV7-8; d_gene: TRBD1; abundance: few; j_gene: TRBJ1-6; CDR3nt: TGTGCCAGCAGCTACACAGGGGACTCACCCCTCCACTTT; CDR3aa: CASSYTGDSPLHF
v_gene: TRBV14; d_gene: NA; abundance: NA; j_gene: TRBJ1-2; CDR3nt: TGTGCCAGCAGCCCTACAACTAACTATGGCTACACCTTC; CDR3aa: CASSPTTNYGYTF
v_gene: TRBV7-2; d_gene: NA; abundance: few; j_gene: TRBJ2-5; CDR3nt: TGTGCCAGCAGCCAAGGTGGCAGGGGGGACGCCCAGTACTTC; CDR3aa: CASSQGGRGDAQYF
v_gene: TRBV6-6; d_gene: TRBD2; abundance: few; j_gene: TRBJ2-5; CDR3nt: TGTGCCAGCAGTTACTGGGGGGGGGACCAAGAGACCCAGTACTTC; CDR3aa: CASSYWGGDQETQYF
v_gene: TRBV11-2; d_gene: NA; abundance: NA; j_gene: TRBJ1-1; CDR3nt: TGTGCCGGCAGCCCTGGGGGCGGGAGCACTGAAGCTTTCTTT; CDR3aa: CAGSPGGGSTEAFF